These T cell receptor beta chains were read from a single sample in a study of regulatory T cells in long-lasting Graves disease. TCRdb processed the multiplex PCR reads anew with MiXCR; each CDR3 protein has one entry. The sample has hundreds of thousands of distinct CDR3 sequences, 15% seen once. The input for sequencing was peripheral blood mononuclear cells (PBMCs), taken at new diagnosis, from a patient treated with antithyroid drugs. The receptor source for this set is a female donor with Graves disease. The conserved cysteine and the conserved F or W are not part of the CDR3 here.

>TRBJ1-1|TRBV5-1
ASSPRQVATEAF
>TRBJ2-3|TRBV27
ASSIGLAGTSTDTQY
>TRBJ2-5|TRBV11-2
ASSPQGLDKRGTQY
>TRBJ2-4|TRBV4-1
ASSQSGLAKNIQY
>TRBJ2-3|TRBV6-1
ASRGTSGTRTDTQY
>TRBJ1-1|TRBV5-1
ASSLAAAEGTEAF
>TRBJ2-2|TRBV10-3
AISEGEGMNTGELF
>TRBJ2-2|TRBV20-1
SAKGGAPGLAGTWRTGELF
>TRBJ2-7|TRBV30
AWSEGGPVYEQY
>TRBJ2-7|TRBV7-9
ASSRGDRYEQY
>TRBJ2-3|TRBV24-1
ATTSSGSITDTQY
>TRBJ2-7|TRBV20-1
SARSSGGGYEQY
>TRBJ1-1|TRBV27
ATRDGVGKVV
>TRBJ2-2|TRBV10-3
AIMLAADTGELF
>TRBJ2-7|TRBV12-3/TRBV12-4
ASSLYSPDYEQY
>TRBJ2-1|TRBV29-1
SERNEQF
>TRBJ1-1|TRBV7-6
ASSLGQGVAF
>TRBJ1-2|TRBV12-3/TRBV12-4
ASSLAGTENYGYT
>TRBJ2-5|TRBV7-9
ASSSRLAGPETQY
>TRBJ2-1|TRBV12-3/TRBV12-4
ASRGTSGNYNEQF
>TRBJ1-1|TRBV24-1
ATSDPGTGGLNTEAF
>TRBJ2-5|TRBV4-1
ASSQSGVGETQY
>TRBJ2-1|TRBV13
ASSFPTGGRYNEQF
>TRBJ1-1|TRBV10-3
AISWGQNTEAF